This T cell receptor (beta chain) was profiled in a study of T cells in Graves' hyperthyroidism and ophthalmopathy. Drawn at first hyperthyroidism diagnosis, the blood sample preceded any ophthalmopathy symptoms. Researchers took RNA transcripts and amplified the TCR beta CDR3 regions from them. In the first-round RT-PCR of the TCR CDR3, the HTBI primer set was used. TCRdb redid the calling of the multiplex PCR reads with MiXCR, one entry per CDR3 protein. The sample has fewer than 450,000 distinct CDR3 sequences; about a sixth are singletons. On this clonotype: The antigen remains undetermined.

Regarding the study as a whole: Peripheral blood also featured most of the thyroid clonotypes expanded above 0.001. Model predictions of ophthalmopathy came a median about 6.3 months before onset.

The sequenced sample consisted of blood. This TCR derives from a young woman with Graves' hyperthyroidism that later progressed to Graves' ophthalmopathy.

CDR3 loop: CASSQYGNDNEQFF. CDR3 nucleotide sequence: TGCGCCAGCAGCCAGTACGGGAACGACAATGAGCAGTTCTTC. The V call is TRBV4-1, the J call TRBJ2-1; D might be TRBD2 (5 bases). In germline, CDR1 is MGHRA, CDR2 YSYEKL. The CDR3 runs 14 residues. With 3 bases removed from V and 5 bases from J, the gap between germline ends came to 11 bases.